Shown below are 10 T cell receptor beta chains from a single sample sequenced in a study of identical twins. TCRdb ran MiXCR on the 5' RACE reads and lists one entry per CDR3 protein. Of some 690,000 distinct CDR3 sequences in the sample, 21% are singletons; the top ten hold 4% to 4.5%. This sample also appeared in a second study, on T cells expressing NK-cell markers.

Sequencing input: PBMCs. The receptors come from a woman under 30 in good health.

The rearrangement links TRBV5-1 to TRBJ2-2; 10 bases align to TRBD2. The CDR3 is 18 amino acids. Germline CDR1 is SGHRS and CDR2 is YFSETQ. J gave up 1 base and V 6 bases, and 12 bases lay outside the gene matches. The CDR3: CASKWTSGKEWNTGELFF. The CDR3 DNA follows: TGCGCCAGCAAGTGGACTAGCGGAAAAGAATGGAACACCGGGGAGCTGTTTTTT.

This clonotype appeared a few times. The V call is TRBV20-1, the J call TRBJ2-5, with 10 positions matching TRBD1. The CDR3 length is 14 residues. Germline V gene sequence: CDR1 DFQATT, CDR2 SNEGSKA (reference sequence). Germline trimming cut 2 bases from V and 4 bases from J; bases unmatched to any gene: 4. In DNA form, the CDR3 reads TGCAGTGCTAGATCGGACAGGGGGACAGAGACCCAGTACTTC. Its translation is CSARSDRGTETQYF.

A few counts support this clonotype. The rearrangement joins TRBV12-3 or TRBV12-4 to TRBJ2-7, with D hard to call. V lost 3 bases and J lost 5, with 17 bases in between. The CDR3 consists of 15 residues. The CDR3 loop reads CASSFAAPPSHEQYF. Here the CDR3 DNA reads TGTGCCAGCAGTTTCGCGGCTCCACCCAGTCACGAGCAGTACTTC.

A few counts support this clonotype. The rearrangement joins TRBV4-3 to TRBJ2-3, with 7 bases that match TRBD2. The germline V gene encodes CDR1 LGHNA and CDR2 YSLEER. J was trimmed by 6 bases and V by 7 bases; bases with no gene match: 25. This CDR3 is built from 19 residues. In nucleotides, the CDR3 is TGCGCCAGCAATCGGGACTACACATTCGTAGTTGGCATTGAGGATACGCAGTATTTT. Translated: CASNRDYTFVVGIEDTQYF.

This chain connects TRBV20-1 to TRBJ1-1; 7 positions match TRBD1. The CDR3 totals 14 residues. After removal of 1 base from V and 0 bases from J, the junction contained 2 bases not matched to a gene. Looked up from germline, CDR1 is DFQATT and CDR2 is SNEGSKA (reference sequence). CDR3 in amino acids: CSARGDSMNTEAFF. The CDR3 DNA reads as TGCAGTGCTAGAGGGGACAGTATGAACACTGAAGCTTTCTTT.

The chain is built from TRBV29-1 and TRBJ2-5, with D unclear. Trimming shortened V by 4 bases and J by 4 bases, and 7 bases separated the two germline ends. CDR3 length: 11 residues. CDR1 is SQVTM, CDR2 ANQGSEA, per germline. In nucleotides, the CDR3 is TGCAGCGTTGGGCCAACAGAGACCCAGTACTTC. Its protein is CSVGPTETQYF.

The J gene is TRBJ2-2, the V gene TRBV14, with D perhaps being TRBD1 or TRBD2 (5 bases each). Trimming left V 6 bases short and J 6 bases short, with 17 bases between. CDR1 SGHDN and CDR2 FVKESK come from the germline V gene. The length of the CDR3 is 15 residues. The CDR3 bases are TGTGCCAGCAGTCACGGGGCTAGTCGTGCCGGGGAGCTGTTTTTT. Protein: CASSHGASRAGELFF.

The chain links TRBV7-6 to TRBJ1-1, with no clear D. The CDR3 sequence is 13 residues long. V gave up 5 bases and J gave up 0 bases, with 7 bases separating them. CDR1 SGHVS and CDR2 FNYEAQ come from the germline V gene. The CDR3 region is CASSSELNTEAFF. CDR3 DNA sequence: TGTGCCAGCAGCAGCGAGTTGAACACTGAAGCTTTCTTT. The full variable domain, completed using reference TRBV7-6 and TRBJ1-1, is GAGVSQSPRYKVTKRGQDVALRCDPISGHVSLYWYRQALGQGPEFLTYFNYEAQQDKSGLPNDRFSAERPEGSISTLTIQRTEQRDSAMYRCASSSELNTEAFFGQGTRLTVV.

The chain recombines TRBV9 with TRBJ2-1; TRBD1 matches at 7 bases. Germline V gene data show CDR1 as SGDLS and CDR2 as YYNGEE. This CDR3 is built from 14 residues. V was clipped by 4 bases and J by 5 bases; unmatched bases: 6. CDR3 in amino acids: CASSSRDRDNEQFF. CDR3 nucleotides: TGTGCCAGCAGCTCCCGGGACAGAGACAATGAGCAGTTCTTC. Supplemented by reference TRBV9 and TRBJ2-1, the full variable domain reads DSGVTQTPKHLITATGQRVTLRCSPRSGDLSVYWYQQSLDQGLQFLIQYYNGEERAKGNILERFSAQQFPDLHSELNLSSLELGDSALYFCASSSRDRDNEQFFGPGTRLTVL.

The CDR3 sequence: CSASHFRDRGGEQYF. In DNA form, the CDR3 reads TGCAGTGCTAGTCACTTCCGGGACAGGGGCGGCGAGCAGTACTTC. The chain joins TRBV20-1 to TRBJ2-7; 10 bases are shared with TRBD1. After removal of 3 bases from V and 6 bases from J, the junction contained 11 bases not matched to a gene. The CDR3 has 15 residues. The germline V gene has CDR1 DFQATT and CDR2 SNEGSKA (reference sequence).